These 3 T cell receptor beta chains share one sample of origin, sequenced in a study of cytomegalovirus exposure and HLA in healthy donors. In the PCR, 60 Vbeta and 13 Jbeta primers were used. Using immunoSEQ multiplex PCR, the repertoire was profiled, and TCRdb retains in-frame clones only, with some absent. This sample carries around 140,000 clones, over 70% of them seen once, and the ten largest clones take approximately 1.6%. Source material: PBMCs. These receptors originate from a woman aged 18 to 35 in good health and CMV-seronegative.

V is TRBV7-2 and J is TRBJ2-1; 10 nucleotides align to TRBD2. Germline values: CDR1 SGHTA, CDR2 FQGNSA. The junction had 10 bases not matched to a gene; V was cut back by 1 base and J by 10 bases. This CDR3 is 16 amino acids long. The CDR3 bases are TGTGCCAGCAGCTTAGTTCCGGGATTACTAGCGGGGGAGCAGTTCTTC. It is translated as CASSLVPGLLAGEQFF.

This chain connects TRBV6-5 to TRBJ2-7; possibly TRBD2 for D (5 bases). Between the trimmed V and J ends, which lost 5 bases and 5 bases, there was a span of 13 bases. CDR3 size: 13 residues. Germline loops: CDR1 MNHEY, CDR2 SVGAGI. The CDR3 sequence is CASSPTSFHEQYF. The CDR3 DNA reads TGTGCCAGCAGTCCCACTAGTTTCCACGAGCAGTACTTC.

The J gene is TRBJ1-3, the V gene TRBV19; D call uncertain. Germline CDR1 and CDR2: LNHDA and SQIVND (reference sequence). This CDR3 is 10 amino acids long. Trimming stripped 9 bases from V and 4 bases from J, with 4 bases between. In nucleotides, the CDR3 is TGTGCCAGACTCGGAAACACCATATATTTT. Translated, it gives CARLGNTIYF.